This T cell receptor (beta chain) was identified in a study of shared clonotypes between healthy human individuals (dated by TCRdb to 2019 to 2021). About the full investigation: The cohort comprised two women and a few men aged 18 to 49 years. Between about 0.8 and 9 billion PBMCs per donor were obtained by leukapheresis. Different laboratories and diverse techniques were used to prepare libraries and sequence TCR repertoires, to increase sequencing depth and limit assay-specific biases. For each donor, CD4 naive and CD4 memory were each run on three plates, CD8 naive on two plates, and CD8 memory on one plate. Blood TCR repertoires of a handful of healthy adults were deeply sequenced to estimate repertoire size and the extent of clonotype sharing between individuals.

V has 5 bases trimmed and J has 5 bases trimmed; junction bases matching no gene number 7. The CDR3 spans 14 residues, from the cysteine through the phenylalanine. Here the CDR3 DNA is all that survives: 42 bases in frame from base 1. Based on the germline V gene, the CDR1 and CDR2 sequences are SGHTA and FQGNSA. The research as a whole found: Larger estimated clonotype richness was generally found for naive subsets than for memory subsets. When several donors were compared, the shared fraction of clonotypes was around 4.6% for naive CD4, around 3.5% for naive CD8, roughly 2.5% for memory CD4, and approximately 0.4% for memory CD8. Only blood was sampled, and tissue TCR repertoires likely differ from those in blood. The small number of donors limited the genetic and exposure-history diversity represented. Compared with non-shared clonotypes, clonotypes shared by all four sorted-subset donors had higher generation probabilities. Incomplete sequencing was indicated by rarefaction of sorted-subset datasets, despite the large sequencing depth. Pairwise subsampling indicated that sequencing depth was expected to affect the degree of clonotype sharing among donors.

This clone was recorded only once. Its binding antigen is unknown. No much larger clone exists at a distance of one base, and base qualities are not known. TCR CDR3 regions were amplified from genomic DNA by multiplex PCR using the deep immunoSEQ assay. For each cell subset, the extracted genomic DNA was distributed evenly across all wells of several immunoSEQ 96-well plates, and each plate served as one replicate. For sorted subsets, each replicate PCR was loaded with 200 to 250 ng genomic DNA, equivalent to 25,000 to 35,000 T cell genomes. Purified libraries were quantified with a Qubit 3.0 fluorometer, sized on a Bioanalyzer 2100, and re-quantified with the KAPA Library Quantification kit. Each immunoSEQ 96-well plate was sequenced on its own single-read 150-cycle Illumina NextSeq 550 flow cell. The source study handled its data this way. The immunoSEQ output contained only junctional sequences without quality scores, so filtering could not match that applied to full-length reads. To assign V/J genes and CDR3, sequences were annotated against IMGT germline references using PyIR, a Python wrapper for IgBLAST v1.9. Reads with weak V/J assignments (E-value above 1e-6), missing CDR3, stop codons, out-of-frame junctions, or ambiguous translated residues were removed. A V3J clonotype was defined by an identical inferred V gene, J gene, and CDR3 amino acid sequence. To compute the percentage overlap between repertoires, the number of shared unique clonotypes was divided by the size of the smaller repertoire. Three approaches were used to assess repertoire richness: RTK rarefaction, the Chao1 estimator, and Recon v2.1 estimates of unobserved clonotypes. Generation probabilities were computed with OLGA for all TCRbeta clonotypes obtained by the gDNA method from several donors. In its TCRdb copy, this immuneACCESS table keeps in-frame sequences only and misses some clones. Where compared with another copy, unresolved V genes explain less than half of these, and the others have no known cause. The V and J calls and clone size come from that table; D and trimming were worked out from the DNA. The sample records 600,000 to 700,000 clones, roughly 72% of which are singletons. The ten largest account for more than 1.5% of the sample.

Healthy HIV-negative adults with no recently reported acute infections or vaccinations were included as donors. Every donor was a Caucasian adult residing in Nashville, Tennessee, USA. CD4+ T cells were enriched through magnetic negative selection, after which naive cells were positively selected on CD45RA and the remaining negative fraction served as the memory subset. Blood was obtained by leukapheresis, after which PBMCs were separated by Ficoll-Histopaque density gradient centrifugation and cryopreserved in liquid nitrogen vapor phase. Analytical flow cytometry was used to check the purity and quantity of every magnetically sorted T cell population. From each sorted fraction, genomic DNA was isolated and quantified by UV absorbance on a Nanodrop 2000c.

The sample taken for sequencing was memory CD4+ T cells sorted from blood. The label giving this sample's cell subset or site can be read as: CD45RA-negative fraction. This clonotype was obtained from a woman in her 30s in good health. The chain joins TRBV7-2 to TRBJ2-5, with 8 junctional bases fitting TRBD1. The nucleotide sequence is TGTGCCAGCAGCGCCCGGACAGGGTTGGAGACCCAGTACTTC. It encodes CASSARTGLETQYF.